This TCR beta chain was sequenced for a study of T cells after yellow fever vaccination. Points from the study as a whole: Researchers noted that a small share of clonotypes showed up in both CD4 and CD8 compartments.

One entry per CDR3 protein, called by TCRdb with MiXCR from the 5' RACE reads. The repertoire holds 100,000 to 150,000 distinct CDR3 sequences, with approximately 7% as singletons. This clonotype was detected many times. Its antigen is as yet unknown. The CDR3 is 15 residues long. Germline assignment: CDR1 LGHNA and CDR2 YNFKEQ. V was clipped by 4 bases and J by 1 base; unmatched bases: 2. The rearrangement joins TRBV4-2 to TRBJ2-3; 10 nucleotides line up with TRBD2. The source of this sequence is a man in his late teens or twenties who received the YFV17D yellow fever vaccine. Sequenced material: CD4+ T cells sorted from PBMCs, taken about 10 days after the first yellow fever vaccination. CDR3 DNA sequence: TGTGCCAGCAGCCTCGGGACTAGCGGCACAGATACGCAGTATTTT. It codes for CASSLGTSGTDTQYF.